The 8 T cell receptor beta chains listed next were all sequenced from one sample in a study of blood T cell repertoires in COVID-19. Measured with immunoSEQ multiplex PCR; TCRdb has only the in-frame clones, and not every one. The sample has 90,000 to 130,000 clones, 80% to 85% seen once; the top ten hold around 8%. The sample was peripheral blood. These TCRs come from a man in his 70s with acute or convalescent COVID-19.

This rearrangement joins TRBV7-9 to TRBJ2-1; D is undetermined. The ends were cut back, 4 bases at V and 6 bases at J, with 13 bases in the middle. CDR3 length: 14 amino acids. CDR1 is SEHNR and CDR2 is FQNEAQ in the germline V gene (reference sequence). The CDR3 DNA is TGTGCCAGCAGCTCGAGGCTAGTTCCCAATGAGCAGTTCTTC. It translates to CASSSRLVPNEQFF. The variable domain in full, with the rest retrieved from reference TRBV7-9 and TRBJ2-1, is DTGVSQNPRHKITKRGQNVTFRCDPISEHNRLYWYRQTLGQGPEFLTYFQNEAQLEKSRLLSDRFSAERPKGSFSTLEIQRTEQGDSAMYLCASSSRLVPNEQFFGPGTRLTVL.

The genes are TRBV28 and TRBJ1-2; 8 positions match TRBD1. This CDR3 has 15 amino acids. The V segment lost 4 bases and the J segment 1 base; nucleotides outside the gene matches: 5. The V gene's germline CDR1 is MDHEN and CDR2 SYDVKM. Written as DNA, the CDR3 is TGTGCCAGCAGTTCTCCGACAGGGGTTAACTATGGCTACACCTTC. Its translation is CASSSPTGVNYGYTF.

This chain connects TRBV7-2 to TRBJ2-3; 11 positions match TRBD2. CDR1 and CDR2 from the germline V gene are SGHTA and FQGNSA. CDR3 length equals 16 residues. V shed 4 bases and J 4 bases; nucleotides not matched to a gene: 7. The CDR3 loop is CASSWLYSGGADTQYF. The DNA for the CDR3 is TGTGCCAGCAGCTGGCTTTATAGCGGGGGGGCAGATACGCAGTATTTT.

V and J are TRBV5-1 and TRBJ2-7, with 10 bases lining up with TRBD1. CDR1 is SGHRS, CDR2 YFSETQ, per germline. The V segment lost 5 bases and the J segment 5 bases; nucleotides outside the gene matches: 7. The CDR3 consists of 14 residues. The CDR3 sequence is CASRRQGAYDEQYF. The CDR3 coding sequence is TGCGCCAGCAGGAGACAGGGGGCTTACGACGAGCAGTACTTC. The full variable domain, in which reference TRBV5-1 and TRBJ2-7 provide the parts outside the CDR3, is KAGVTQTPRYLIKTRGQQVTLSCSPISGHRSVSWYQQTPGQGLQFLFEYFSETQRNKGNFPGRFSGRQFSNSRSEMNVSTLELGDSALYLCASRRQGAYDEQYFGPGTRLTVT.

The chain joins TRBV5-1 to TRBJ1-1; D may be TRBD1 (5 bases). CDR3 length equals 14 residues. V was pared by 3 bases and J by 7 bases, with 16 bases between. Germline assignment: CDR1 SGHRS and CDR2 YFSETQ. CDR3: CASSSTFQGYEAFF. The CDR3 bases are TGCGCCAGCAGCTCTACTTTCCAGGGTTATGAAGCTTTCTTT.

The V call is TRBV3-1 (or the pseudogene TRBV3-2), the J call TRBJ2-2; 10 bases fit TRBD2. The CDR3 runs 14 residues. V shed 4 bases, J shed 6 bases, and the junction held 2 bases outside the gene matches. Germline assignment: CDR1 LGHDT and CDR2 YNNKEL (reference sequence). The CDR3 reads CASSPSGSAGELFF. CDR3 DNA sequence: TGTGCCAGCAGCCCTAGCGGGAGTGCCGGGGAGCTGTTTTTT.

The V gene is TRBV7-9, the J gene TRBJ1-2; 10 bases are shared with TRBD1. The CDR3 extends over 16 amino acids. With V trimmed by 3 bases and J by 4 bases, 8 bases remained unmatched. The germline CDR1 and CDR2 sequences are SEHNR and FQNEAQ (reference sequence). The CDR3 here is CASSFSQRDRGYGYTF. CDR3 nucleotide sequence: TGTGCCAGCAGCTTCTCCCAGCGGGACAGGGGCTATGGCTACACCTTC.

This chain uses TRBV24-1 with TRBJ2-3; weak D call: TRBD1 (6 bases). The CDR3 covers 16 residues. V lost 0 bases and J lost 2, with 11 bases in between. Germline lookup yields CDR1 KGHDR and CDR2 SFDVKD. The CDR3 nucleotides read TGTGCCACCAGTGATTTGGTCCAGGGGTCCACAGATACGCAGTATTTT. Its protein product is CATSDLVQGSTDTQYF.